The 29 T cell receptor beta chains below were found in one sample sequenced in a study of long-term antiretroviral therapy in people with HIV. Assay version v3.0 of immunoSEQ was used, and it was run at survey level. The method was immunoSEQ multiplex PCR; TCRdb's version includes in-frame clones alone and lacks a portion of them. The data contain tens of thousands of clones, over 85% of them seen just once; the ten biggest clones take up approximately 6.4%. This specimen consisted of unsorted PBMCs, obtained roughly 6.3 years after starting antiretroviral therapy. Every receptor here comes from a middle-aged woman with HIV.

This clone was found a few times. This chain's CDR3 is CASSFKRARNEKLFF. The CDR3 coding sequence is TGTGCCAGCAGCTTCAAGAGAGCTCGGAATGAAAAACTGTTTTTT. The chain carries TRBV5-4 and TRBJ1-4, with D hard to call. The germline CDR1 and CDR2 sequences are SGHNT and YYREEE (reference sequence). This CDR3 contains 15 residues. V lost 2 bases, J lost 5 bases, and 13 bases lay in between.

The chain is built from TRBV5-4 and TRBJ2-1, with D tentatively TRBD1 or TRBD2 (5 bases each). V gave up 3 bases and J gave up 8 bases, with 15 bases separating them. This CDR3 region has 14 residues. CDR1 and CDR2 from the germline V gene are SGHNT and YYREEE (reference sequence). In nucleotides, the CDR3 is TGTGCCAGCAGCTACCGGGACCGAACCCATGAGCAGTTCTTC. Protein: CASSYRDRTHEQFF.

The CDR3 sequence is CSVEGKDTQYF. DNA for the CDR3: TGCAGCGTTGAGGGGAAGGATACGCAGTATTTT. This chain links TRBV29-1 with TRBJ2-3; unclear D gene. From germline, CDR1 is SQVTM and CDR2 ANQGSEA. Trimming removed 3 bases from V and 6 bases from J, with 7 bases in between. This CDR3 comprises 11 residues.

The rearrangement uses TRBV2 and TRBJ2-1; a weak D match, TRBD2 (5 bases). Germline CDR1 SNHLY, CDR2 FYNNEI. V dropped 5 bases and J dropped 9 bases, with 8 bases sitting between them. This CDR3 has 11 amino acids. CDR3 residues: CASSISGEQFF. The CDR3 DNA reads as TGTGCCAGCAGTATCAGCGGTGAGCAGTTCTTC.

This chain uses TRBV6-6 with TRBJ1-6; D not certain. V shed 10 bases and J shed 5 bases, with 9 bases lying between them. CDR1 is MNHNY, CDR2 SVGAGI, per germline (reference sequence). CDR3 length equals 12 residues. CDR3 in DNA: TGTGCCACTCAGGATAATAATTCACCCCTCCACTTT. Translation gives CATQDNNSPLHF.

This clone was seen only a few times. V is TRBV7-8 and J is TRBJ1-5, with D uncertain. The germline CDR1 and CDR2 sequences are SGHVS and FQNEAQ. The V end was cut by 5 bases, the J end by 4 bases, with 12 bases between. CDR3 length: 14 residues. The CDR3 bases are TGTGCCAGCAGCGCCGACATAGGAAATCAGCCCCAGCATTTT. It yields the protein CASSADIGNQPQHF.

This clone was detected once. The rearrangement links TRBV6-5 to TRBJ1-3, with a weak D call TRBD1 (6 bases). V was pared by 8 bases and J by 0 bases, with 11 bases between. This CDR3 region has 14 residues. Germline lookup yields CDR1 MNHEY and CDR2 SVGAGI. CDR3 bases: TGTGCCAGCCGGAGGGGGAACTCTGGAAACACCATATATTTT. It codes for CASRRGNSGNTIYF.

This clone has more than one count but fewer than ten. This chain connects TRBV4-1 to TRBJ1-5, with 7 bases that match TRBD1. V dropped 4 bases and J dropped 3; count of bases not matched to a gene: 6. Per germline, CDR1 MGHRA and CDR2 YSYEKL. The CDR3 runs 15 residues. CDR3 amino acids: CASSPRDSPNQPQHF. Written as DNA, the CDR3 is TGCGCCAGCAGCCCCAGGGACAGTCCCAATCAGCCCCAGCATTTT.

The chain carries TRBV27 and TRBJ1-2, with 9 bases aligning to TRBD1. The V gene's germline CDR1 is MNHEY and CDR2 SMNVEV (reference sequence). The length of the CDR3 is 18 residues. V trimming: 6 bases; J trimming: 0 bases; junction bases outside the gene matches: 14. The CDR3 loop reads CASSRGGQGQVTNYGYTF. The DNA of the CDR3 is TGTGCCAGCAGCCGGGGCGGACAGGGGCAGGTAACTAACTATGGCTACACCTTC.

J is TRBJ2-1 and V is TRBV6-5; TRBD1 matches 11 bases. The length of the CDR3 is 16 residues. Germline trimming cut 2 bases from V and 5 bases from J; bases unmatched to any gene: 5. In germline, CDR1 is MNHEY, CDR2 SVGAGI. The CDR3, as DNA: TGTGCCAGCAGTTACCCCGGGACAGGGGGAAACAATGAGCAGTTCTTC. Its protein product is CASSYPGTGGNNEQFF.

This sequence joins TRBV9 and TRBJ2-1; D gene unclear. The CDR3 extends over 14 amino acids. Germline CDR1 and CDR2: SGDLS and YYNGEE. With 2 bases removed from V and 8 bases from J, the gap between germline ends came to 14 bases. As DNA, the CDR3 is TGTGCCAGCAGCGTTTCCTCGACATTCCATGAGCAGTTCTTC. The encoded protein is CASSVSSTFHEQFF.

The rearrangement uses TRBV12-5 and TRBJ2-2; D is unclear. Trimming left V 4 bases short and J 5 bases short, with 8 bases between. Germline V gives CDR1 LGHNT, CDR2 FRNRAP. The CDR3 extends over 13 amino acids. The CDR3 spells CASGSYVTGELFF. DNA of the CDR3: TGTGCTAGTGGTTCTTACGTTACCGGGGAGCTGTTTTTT.

The chain uses TRBV13 and TRBJ1-2; D not certain. The ends were cut back, 5 bases at V and 5 bases at J, with 12 bases in the middle. This CDR3 region has 13 residues. Germline CDR1 is PRHDT and CDR2 is FYEKMQ (reference sequence). This CDR3 reads CASSAPGIYGYTF. CDR3 sequence (DNA): TGTGCCAGCAGCGCGCCGGGGATTTATGGCTACACCTTC.

V and J are TRBV5-6 and TRBJ2-3, with D possibly matching TRBD2 (5 bases). V shed 0 bases and J shed 1 base, with 15 bases lying between them. The CDR3 length is 17 residues. Germline lookup yields CDR1 SGHDT and CDR2 YYEEEE. The CDR3 DNA is TGTGCCAGCAGCTTGGTTGTGTCCGGAGCGGGCACAGATACGCAGTATTTT. Translation: CASSLVVSGAGTDTQYF.

The gene calls are TRBV29-1 and TRBJ2-2; D possibly matches TRBD1 or TRBD2 (6 bases each). In germline, CDR1 is SQVTM, CDR2 ANQGSEA. Trimming stripped 5 bases from V and 4 bases from J, with 11 bases between. This CDR3 has 13 amino acids. The CDR3 spells CSVRGPLTGELFF. The CDR3 DNA follows: TGCAGCGTTCGGGGGCCACTCACCGGGGAGCTGTTTTTT.

In DNA, the CDR3 is TGTGCCAGCAGTCCACAGGGGATAGTGCAAGGCTACACCTTC. Encoded protein: CASSPQGIVQGYTF. The chain joins TRBV27 to TRBJ1-2, with 7 nucleotides matching TRBD1. The CDR3 contains 14 residues. Germline V gene data show CDR1 as MNHEY and CDR2 as SMNVEV (reference sequence). V lost 5 bases, J lost 8 bases, and 11 bases stayed unmatched.

This chain links TRBV19 with TRBJ1-2; D not resolved. This CDR3 contains 16 residues. Trimming cost V 7 bases and J 8 bases, with 26 bases left between them. Germline CDR1 and CDR2: LNHDA and SQIVND (reference sequence). This CDR3 is CASITTGGLPSRGYTF. CDR3 DNA: TGTGCCAGTATCACGACGGGTGGGCTCCCAAGCAGAGGCTACACCTTC.

V gene TRBV18 combines with J gene TRBJ1-5; D might be TRBD1 (5 bases). The length of the CDR3 is 15 residues. Trimming shortened V by 3 bases and J by 7 bases, and 16 bases separated the two germline ends. From germline, CDR1 is KGHSH and CDR2 LQKENI. CDR3 nucleotide sequence: TGTGCCAGCTCACCCGCTCAGGGTCCGGGGCAGCCCCAGCATTTT. It encodes CASSPAQGPGQPQHF.

The genes are TRBV5-1 and TRBJ1-4; 7 bases are a match to TRBD1. The CDR3 has 15 residues. V trimming: 4 bases; J trimming: 8 bases; junction bases outside the gene matches: 11. The germline gives CDR1 SGHRS, CDR2 YFSETQ. Written as DNA, the CDR3 is TGCGCCAGCAGCCTGGTGGGGGACAGCCGCGAAAAACTGTTTTTT. It codes for CASSLVGDSREKLFF. Full variable domain (outside the CDR3, taken from reference TRBV5-1 and TRBJ1-4): KAGVTQTPRYLIKTRGQQVTLSCSPISGHRSVSWYQQTPGQGLQFLFEYFSETQRNKGNFPGRFSGRQFSNSRSEMNVSTLELGDSALYLCASSLVGDSREKLFFGSGTQLSVL.

This rearrangement joins TRBV2 to TRBJ2-2; 9 bases are shared with TRBD1. The germline gives CDR1 SNHLY, CDR2 FYNNEI. The CDR3 spans 15 residues. J lost 6 bases, V lost 6 bases, and 8 bases had no gene match. As DNA, the CDR3 is TGTGCCAGCAGCGTCAGGGACAGGGCCCCCGGGGAGCTGTTTTTT. Protein: CASSVRDRAPGELFF.

V and J are TRBV6-4 and TRBJ1-6; no definite D call. Germline CDR1 is MRHNA and CDR2 is SNTAGT. Trimming took 6 bases from V and 5 from J, leaving 8 bases between them. The CDR3 covers 13 residues. The CDR3 bases are TGTGCCAGCAGACAGAAAGATAATTCACCCCTCCACTTT. Translating it yields CASRQKDNSPLHF.

This chain joins TRBV11-2 and TRBJ2-3; 7 bases align to TRBD2. From germline, CDR1 is SGHAT and CDR2 FQNNGV. V was pared by 5 bases and J by 4 bases, with 3 bases of the junction left unmatched. The length of the CDR3 is 13 residues. The CDR3 DNA reads as TGTGCCAGCAGCCATGGGGGGGCAGATACGCAGTATTTT. Residues: CASSHGGADTQYF.

A single count supports this clone. The J gene is TRBJ1-1, the V gene TRBV7-9; 8 bases fit TRBD1. The CDR3 runs 14 residues. In germline, CDR1 is SEHNR, CDR2 FQNEAQ (reference sequence). The ends lost 5 bases at V and 8 bases at J; junction bases unmatched: 10. The CDR3 sequence: CASSRGTGGPEAFF. The CDR3, as DNA: TGTGCCAGCAGCCGGGGGACAGGAGGCCCAGAAGCTTTCTTT.

The chain employs TRBV7-6 and TRBJ1-2; 8 nucleotides agree with TRBD1. Germline-derived CDR1 and CDR2 are SGHVS and FNYEAQ. V shed 1 base, J shed 0 bases, and the junction held 7 bases outside the gene matches. This CDR3 region has 17 residues. CDR3 DNA sequence: TGTGCCAGCAGCTTAGGCTCAGGGGGCTTAGCTAACTATGGCTACACCTTC. This sequence encodes CASSLGSGGLANYGYTF.

The V gene is TRBV7-2, the J gene TRBJ1-5; D is possibly TRBD1 (6 bases). Germline assignment: CDR1 SGHTA and CDR2 FQGNSA. The CDR3 extends over 14 amino acids. V shed 4 bases and J shed 13 bases, with 20 bases lying between them. CDR3 amino acids: CASSYGGGRDKQHF. The CDR3 DNA reads TGTGCCAGCAGCTATGGGGGGGGAAGGGACAAGCAGCATTTT.

The chain uses TRBV18 and TRBJ1-1, with TRBD1 matching over 9 bases. This CDR3 is 14 amino acids long. The trim removed 6 bases at V and 1 base at J, leaving 3 bases unmatched. CDR1 is KGHSH and CDR2 is LQKENI in the germline V gene. This chain's CDR3 is CASSTTGGNTEAFF. DNA for the CDR3: TGTGCCAGCTCCACGACAGGGGGGAACACTGAAGCTTTCTTT.

The genes are TRBV6-6 and TRBJ2-3; D not certain. Per germline, CDR1 MNHNY and CDR2 SVGAGI (reference sequence). This CDR3 spans 12 amino acids. The V and J ends lost 5 bases and 5 bases respectively, with 8 bases between them. The CDR3 here is CASSPRQDTQYF. In DNA, the CDR3 is TGTGCCAGCAGTCCAAGACAAGATACGCAGTATTTT.

CDR3 in DNA: TGTGCCAGCAGCTTGGTAGGGTTGGGGCAAGAGACCCAGTACTTC. Protein: CASSLVGLGQETQYF. The chain is built from TRBV5-6 and TRBJ2-5; D unresolved. Trimming pared 0 bases from V and 2 bases from J, leaving 11 bases between. Germline V gene lookup returns CDR1 SGHDT and CDR2 YYEEEE. This CDR3 is 15 amino acids long.

This clone was recorded only once. The chain has TRBV7-6 and TRBJ1-1; D uncertain. V lost 5 bases and J 0 bases, leaving 31 bases between the germline ends. The CDR3 has 21 residues. Germline CDR1 reads SGHVS; CDR2 reads FNYEAQ. The CDR3 reads CASSLPGFLQETGPLNTEAFF. The DNA of the CDR3 is TGTGCCAGCAGCCTCCCGGGTTTCCTCCAGGAAACCGGTCCCTTGAACACTGAAGCTTTCTTT.